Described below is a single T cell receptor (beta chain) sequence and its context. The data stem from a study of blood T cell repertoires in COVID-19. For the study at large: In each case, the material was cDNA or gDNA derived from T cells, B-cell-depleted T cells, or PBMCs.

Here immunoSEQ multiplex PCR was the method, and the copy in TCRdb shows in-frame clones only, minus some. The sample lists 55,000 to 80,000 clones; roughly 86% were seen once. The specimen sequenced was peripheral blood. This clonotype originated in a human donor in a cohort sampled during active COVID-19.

The CDR3 region has the DNA TGCGCCAGCAGGTTCCGACAGACCCAAGAGACCCAGTACTTC. Translating it yields CASRFRQTQETQYF. The chain links TRBV5-1 to TRBJ2-5; D is perhaps TRBD1 (5 bases). Trimming shortened V by 5 bases and J by 1 base, and 12 bases separated the two germline ends. Looked up from germline, CDR1 is SGHRS and CDR2 is YFSETQ. The CDR3 spans 14 residues.